This T cell receptor beta chain was documented in a study of beta chain features in type 1 diabetes. Study as a whole: What patients shared with healthy donors was a similar profile of age, gender and cell yields. Cells sorted and examined across all samples totaled approximately 100 million.

As every portion of the isolated RNA was reverse transcribed, the sequencing read expressed TCRB transcripts. Sequencing was performed with immunoSEQ multiplex PCR; in TCRdb, only in-frame clones are kept and a portion is missing. This table has some 400,000 clones, around 15% appearing once. Sorting of CD4+ naive, central memory, regulatory and stem cell-like memory cells was performed via CD45RO/CCR7/CD25/CD127/CD95/CD27. Trimming left V 4 bases short and J 7 bases short, with 24 bases between. The CDR3 loop spans 17 amino acids. Per germline, CDR1 SGDLS and CDR2 YYNGEE. Study results and caveats: When cDNA is sequenced, cells with high TCR expression could be over-represented.

The table lists this clone with a few counts. Its specificity is not known. The sample was naive CD4+ T cells from blood. This TCR derives from a young woman in good health. V gene TRBV9 combines with J gene TRBJ2-1; weak D call: TRBD2 (6 bases). Written as DNA, the CDR3 is TGTGCCAGCAGCTCCAGTGGGGCTAGCGTTATGGAGAATGAGCAGTTCTTC. As protein: CASSSSGASVMENEQFF. The full variable domain, its missing parts supplied by reference TRBV9 and TRBJ2-1, is DSGVTQTPKHLITATGQRVTLRCSPRSGDLSVYWYQQSLDQGLQFLIQYYNGEERAKGNILERFSAQQFPDLHSELNLSSLELGDSALYFCASSSSGASVMENEQFFGPGTRLTVL.